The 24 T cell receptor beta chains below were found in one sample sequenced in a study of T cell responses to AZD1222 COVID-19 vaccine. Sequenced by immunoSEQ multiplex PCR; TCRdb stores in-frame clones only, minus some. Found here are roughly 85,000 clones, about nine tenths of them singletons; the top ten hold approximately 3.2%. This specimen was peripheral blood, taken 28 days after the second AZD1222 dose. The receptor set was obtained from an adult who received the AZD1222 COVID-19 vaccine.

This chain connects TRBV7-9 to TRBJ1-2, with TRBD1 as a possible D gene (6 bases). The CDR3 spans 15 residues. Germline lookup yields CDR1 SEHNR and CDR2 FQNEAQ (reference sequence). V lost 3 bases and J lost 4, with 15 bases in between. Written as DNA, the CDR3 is TGTGCCAGCAGCTTTGGACAGTCGTTGGGCTATGGCTACACCTTC. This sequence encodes CASSFGQSLGYGYTF.

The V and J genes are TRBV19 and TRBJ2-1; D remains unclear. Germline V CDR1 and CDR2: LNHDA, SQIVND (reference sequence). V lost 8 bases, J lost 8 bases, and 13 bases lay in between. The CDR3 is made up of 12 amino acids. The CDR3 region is CASFNVPDEQFF. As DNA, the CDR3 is TGTGCCAGTTTTAACGTACCGGATGAGCAGTTCTTC.

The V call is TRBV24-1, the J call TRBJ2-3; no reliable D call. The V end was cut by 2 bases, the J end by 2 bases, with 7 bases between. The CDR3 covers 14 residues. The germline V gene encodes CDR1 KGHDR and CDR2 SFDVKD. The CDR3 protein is CATSDSRYTDTQYF. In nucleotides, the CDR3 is TGTGCCACCAGTGATTCGCGCTACACAGATACGCAGTATTTT.

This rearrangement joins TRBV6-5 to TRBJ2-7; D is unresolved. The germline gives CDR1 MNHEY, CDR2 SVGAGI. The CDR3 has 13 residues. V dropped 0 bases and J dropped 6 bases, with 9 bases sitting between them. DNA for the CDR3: TGTGCCAGCAGTTACTCACGGTTTGGCGAGCAGTACTTC. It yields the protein CASSYSRFGEQYF.

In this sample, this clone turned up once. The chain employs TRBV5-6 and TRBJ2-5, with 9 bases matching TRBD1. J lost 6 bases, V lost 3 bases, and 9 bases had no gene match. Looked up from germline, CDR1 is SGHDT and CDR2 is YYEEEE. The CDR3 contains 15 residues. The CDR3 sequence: CASSSPGQGIQTQYF. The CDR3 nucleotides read TGTGCCAGCAGCTCGCCGGGACAGGGCATCCAGACCCAGTACTTC. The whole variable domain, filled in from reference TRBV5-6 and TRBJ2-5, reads DAGVTQSPTHLIKTRGQQVTLRCSPKSGHDTVSWYQQALGQGPQFIFQYYEEEERQRGNFPDRFSGHQFPNYSSELNVNALLLGDSALYLCASSSPGQGIQTQYFGPGTRLLVL.

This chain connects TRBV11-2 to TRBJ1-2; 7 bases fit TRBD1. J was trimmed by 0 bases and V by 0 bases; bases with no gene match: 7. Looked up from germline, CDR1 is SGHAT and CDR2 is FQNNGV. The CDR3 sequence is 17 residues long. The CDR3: CASSLDSGQASNYGYTF. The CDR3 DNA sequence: TGTGCCAGCAGCTTAGATTCCGGACAGGCATCTAACTATGGCTACACCTTC.

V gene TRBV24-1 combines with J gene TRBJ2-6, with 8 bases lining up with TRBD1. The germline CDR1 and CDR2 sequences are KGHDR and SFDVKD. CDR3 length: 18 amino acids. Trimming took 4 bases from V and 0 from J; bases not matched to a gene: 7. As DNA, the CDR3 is TGTGCCACCAGTGACCGGGGACAGGCTAGCTCTGGGGCCAACGTCCTGACTTTC. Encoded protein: CATSDRGQASSGANVLTF.

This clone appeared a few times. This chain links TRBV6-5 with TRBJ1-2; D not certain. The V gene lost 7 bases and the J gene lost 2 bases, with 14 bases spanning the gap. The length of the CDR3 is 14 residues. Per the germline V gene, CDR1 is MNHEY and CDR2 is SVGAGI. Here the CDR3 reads CASINVGLNYGYTF. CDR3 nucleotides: TGTGCCAGCATAAATGTAGGGCTGAACTATGGCTACACCTTC.

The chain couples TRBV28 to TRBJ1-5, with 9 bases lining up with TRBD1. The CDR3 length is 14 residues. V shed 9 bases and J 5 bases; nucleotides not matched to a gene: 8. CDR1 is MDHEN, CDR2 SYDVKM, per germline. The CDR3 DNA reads TGTGCCAGTGAGACAGGGGGTAACTATCAGCCCCAGCATTTT. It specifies CASETGGNYQPQHF.

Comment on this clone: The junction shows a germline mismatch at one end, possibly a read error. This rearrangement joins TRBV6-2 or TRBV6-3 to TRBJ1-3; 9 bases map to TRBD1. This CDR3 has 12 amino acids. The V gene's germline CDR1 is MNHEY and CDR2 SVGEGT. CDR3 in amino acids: CASSYSGTGSSF. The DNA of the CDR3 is TGTGCCAGCAGTTACTCCGGGACAGGGAGTTCTTTT.

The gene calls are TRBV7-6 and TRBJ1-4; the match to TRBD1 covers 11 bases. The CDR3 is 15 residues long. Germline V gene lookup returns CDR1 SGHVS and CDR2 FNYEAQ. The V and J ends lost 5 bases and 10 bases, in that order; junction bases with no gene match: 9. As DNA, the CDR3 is TGTGCCAGCAGCCCCGGACAGGGGGCGCGGGGAAAACTGTTTTTT. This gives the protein CASSPGQGARGKLFF. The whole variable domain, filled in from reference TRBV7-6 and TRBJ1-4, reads GAGVSQSPRYKVTKRGQDVALRCDPISGHVSLYWYRQALGQGPEFLTYFNYEAQQDKSGLPNDRFSAERPEGSISTLTIQRTEQRDSAMYRCASSPGQGARGKLFFGSGTQLSVL.

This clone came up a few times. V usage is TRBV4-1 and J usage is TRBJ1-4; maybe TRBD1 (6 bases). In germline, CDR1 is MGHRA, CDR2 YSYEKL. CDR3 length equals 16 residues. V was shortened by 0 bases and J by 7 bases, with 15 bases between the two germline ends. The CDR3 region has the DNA TGCGCCAGCAGCCAAGATGGGGGGCAGTCGGGTGAAAAACTGTTTTTT. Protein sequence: CASSQDGGQSGEKLFF.

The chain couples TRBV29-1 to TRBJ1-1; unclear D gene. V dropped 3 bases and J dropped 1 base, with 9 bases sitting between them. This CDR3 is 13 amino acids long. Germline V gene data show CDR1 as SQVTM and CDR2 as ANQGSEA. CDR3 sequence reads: CSVEDEANTEAFF. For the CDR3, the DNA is TGCAGCGTTGAGGATGAGGCGAACACTGAAGCTTTCTTT.

The CDR3 coding sequence is TGTGCCAGCAGCTTAGGTGGGGATAGCTCCTACAATGAGCAGTTCTTC. This translates into CASSLGGDSSYNEQFF. The chain links TRBV11-3 to TRBJ2-1; D is unclear. Looked up from germline, CDR1 is SGHNT and CDR2 is YENEEA. The germline V and J ends were trimmed by 1 base and 0 bases, with 10 bases remaining between them. There are 16 residues in the CDR3.

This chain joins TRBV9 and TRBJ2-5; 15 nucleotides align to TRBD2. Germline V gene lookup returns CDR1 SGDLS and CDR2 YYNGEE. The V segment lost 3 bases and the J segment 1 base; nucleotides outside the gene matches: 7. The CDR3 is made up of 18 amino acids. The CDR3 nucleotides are TGTGCCAGCAGCGAAACGGGACTAGCGGGGGGTCTCCAAGAGACCCAGTACTTC. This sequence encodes CASSETGLAGGLQETQYF.

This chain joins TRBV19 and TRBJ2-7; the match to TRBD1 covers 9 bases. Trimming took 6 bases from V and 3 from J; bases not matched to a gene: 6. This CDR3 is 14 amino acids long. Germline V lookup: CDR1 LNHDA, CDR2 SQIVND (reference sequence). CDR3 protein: CASRLTGGRYEQYF. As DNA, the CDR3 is TGTGCCAGTAGATTGACAGGGGGACGCTACGAGCAGTACTTC.

CDR3 protein: CASSSRGGYEQYF. The CDR3 coding sequence is TGTGCCAGCAGCTCCAGGGGAGGGTACGAGCAGTACTTC. This chain uses TRBV7-6 with TRBJ2-7; the D gene is possibly TRBD2 (7 bases). Per germline, CDR1 SGHVS and CDR2 FNYEAQ. The CDR3 extends over 13 amino acids. The V gene lost 4 bases and the J gene lost 4 bases, with 11 bases spanning the gap.

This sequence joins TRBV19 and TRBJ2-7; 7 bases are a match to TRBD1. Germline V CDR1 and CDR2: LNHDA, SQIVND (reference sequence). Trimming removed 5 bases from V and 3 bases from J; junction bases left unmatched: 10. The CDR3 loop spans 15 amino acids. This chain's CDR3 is CASSPPGQLYYEQYF. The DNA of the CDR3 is TGTGCCAGTAGTCCACCGGGACAGCTATACTACGAGCAGTACTTC.

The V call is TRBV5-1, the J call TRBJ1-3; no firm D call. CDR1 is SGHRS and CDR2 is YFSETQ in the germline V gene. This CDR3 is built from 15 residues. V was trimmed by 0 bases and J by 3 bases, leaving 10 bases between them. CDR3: CASSLVGQDGNTIYF. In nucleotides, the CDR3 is TGCGCCAGCAGCTTGGTAGGTCAGGATGGAAACACCATATATTTT.

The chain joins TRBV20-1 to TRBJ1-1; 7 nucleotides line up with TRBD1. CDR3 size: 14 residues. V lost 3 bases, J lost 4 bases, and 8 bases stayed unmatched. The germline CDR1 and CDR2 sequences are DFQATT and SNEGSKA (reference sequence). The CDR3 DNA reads TGCAGTGCTAGTTACCCAGGGGGTTTCACTGAAGCTTTCTTT. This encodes CSASYPGGFTEAFF.

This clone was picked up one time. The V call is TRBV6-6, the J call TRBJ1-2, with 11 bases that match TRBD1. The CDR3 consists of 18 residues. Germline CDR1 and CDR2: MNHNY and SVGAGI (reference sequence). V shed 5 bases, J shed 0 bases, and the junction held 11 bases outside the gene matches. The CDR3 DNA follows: TGTGCCAGCAGTCCCACACGGACAGGGGGCTATCCTAACTATGGCTACACCTTC. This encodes CASSPTRTGGYPNYGYTF.

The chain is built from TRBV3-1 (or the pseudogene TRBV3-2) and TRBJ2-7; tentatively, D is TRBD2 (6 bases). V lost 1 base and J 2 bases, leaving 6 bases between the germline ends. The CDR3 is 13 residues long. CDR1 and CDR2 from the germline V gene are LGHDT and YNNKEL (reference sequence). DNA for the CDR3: TGTGCCAGCAGCCAAGGACTAGCCTACGAGCAGTACTTC. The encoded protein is CASSQGLAYEQYF.

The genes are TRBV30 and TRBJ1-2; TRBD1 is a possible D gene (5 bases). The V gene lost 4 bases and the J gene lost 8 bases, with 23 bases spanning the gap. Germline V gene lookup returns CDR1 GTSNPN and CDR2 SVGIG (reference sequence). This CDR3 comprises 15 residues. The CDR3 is CAWNLLAGRSEGYTF. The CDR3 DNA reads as TGTGCCTGGAACCTATTGGCGGGGCGGTCAGAAGGCTACACCTTC.

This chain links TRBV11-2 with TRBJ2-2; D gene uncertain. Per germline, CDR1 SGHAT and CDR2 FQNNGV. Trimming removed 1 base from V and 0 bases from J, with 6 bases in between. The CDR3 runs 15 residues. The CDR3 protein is CASSLAQTNTGELFF. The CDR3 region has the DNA TGTGCCAGCAGCTTAGCGCAGACGAACACCGGGGAGCTGTTTTTT.